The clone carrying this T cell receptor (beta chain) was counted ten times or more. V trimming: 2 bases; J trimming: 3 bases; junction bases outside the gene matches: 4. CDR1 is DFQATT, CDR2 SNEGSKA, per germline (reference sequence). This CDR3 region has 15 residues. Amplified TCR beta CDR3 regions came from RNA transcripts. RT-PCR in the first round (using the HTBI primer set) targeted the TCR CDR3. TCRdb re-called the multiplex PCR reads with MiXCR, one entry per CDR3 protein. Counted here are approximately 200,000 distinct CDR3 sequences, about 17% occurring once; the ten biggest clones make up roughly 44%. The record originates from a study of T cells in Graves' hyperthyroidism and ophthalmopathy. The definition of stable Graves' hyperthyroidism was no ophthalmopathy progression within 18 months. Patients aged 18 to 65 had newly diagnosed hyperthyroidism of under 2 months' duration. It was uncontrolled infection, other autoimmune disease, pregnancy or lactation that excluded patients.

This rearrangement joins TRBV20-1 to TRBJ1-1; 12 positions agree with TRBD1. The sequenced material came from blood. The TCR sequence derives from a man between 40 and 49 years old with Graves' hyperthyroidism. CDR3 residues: CSARLGQGAHTEAFF. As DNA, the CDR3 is TGCAGTGCTAGATTGGGACAGGGGGCTCACACTGAAGCTTTCTTT.